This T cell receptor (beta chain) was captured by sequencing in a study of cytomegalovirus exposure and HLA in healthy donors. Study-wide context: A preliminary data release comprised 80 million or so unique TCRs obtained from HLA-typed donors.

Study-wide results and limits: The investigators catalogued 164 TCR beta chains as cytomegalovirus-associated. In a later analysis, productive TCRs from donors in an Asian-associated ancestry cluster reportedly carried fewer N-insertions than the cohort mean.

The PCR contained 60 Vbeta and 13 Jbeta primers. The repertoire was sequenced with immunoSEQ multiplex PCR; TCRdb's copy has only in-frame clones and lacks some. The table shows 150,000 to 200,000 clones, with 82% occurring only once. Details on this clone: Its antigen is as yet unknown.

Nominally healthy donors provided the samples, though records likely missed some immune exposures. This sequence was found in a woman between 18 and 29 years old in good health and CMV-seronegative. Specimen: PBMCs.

The CDR3 protein is CASRSVSGRASDTQYF. The DNA of the CDR3 is TGTGCCAGCAGAAGCGTCAGCGGGAGGGCCTCAGATACGCAGTATTTT. The chain is built from TRBV7-9 and TRBJ2-3; 10 nucleotides match TRBD2. CDR3 length: 16 amino acids. CDR1 and CDR2 (germline): SEHNR, FQNEAQ (reference sequence). V lost 6 bases and J lost 4; bases outside the gene matches: 10.